These 10 T cell receptor beta chains share one sample of origin, sequenced in a study of cytomegalovirus exposure and HLA in healthy donors. The PCR used 60 Vbeta and 13 Jbeta primers. Data came from immunoSEQ multiplex PCR; TCRdb stores just in-frame clones and leaves some out. This sample has 84,000 or so clones, with around 73% found just once. Sequences were obtained from PBMCs. The receptors originated from a middle-aged man in good health and CMV-seronegative.

CDR3 in DNA: TGTGCCAGCACCTTGGGACAGGGGGCCTCGACGGGTAATTCACCCCTCCACTTT. It encodes CASTLGQGASTGNSPLHF. The rearrangement links TRBV7-9 to TRBJ1-6; 12 bases line up with TRBD1. Germline loops: CDR1 SEHNR, CDR2 FQNEAQ (reference sequence). CDR3 size: 18 residues. With 7 bases clipped from V and 6 bases from J, the junction kept 13 bases outside the gene matches. The entire variable domain, with the rest obtained from reference TRBV7-9 and TRBJ1-6, is as follows: DTGVSQNPRHKITKRGQNVTFRCDPISEHNRLYWYRQTLGQGPEFLTYFQNEAQLEKSRLLSDRFSAERPKGSFSTLEIQRTEQGDSAMYLCASTLGQGASTGNSPLHFGNGTRLTVT.

The chain has TRBV28 and TRBJ2-5; tentative D call: TRBD1 (6 bases). Trimming took off 5 bases at V and 11 bases at J, with 27 bases between the two ends. Germline CDR1 MDHEN, CDR2 SYDVKM. There are 16 residues in the CDR3. Here the CDR3 reads CASSLESLRRDKEQYF. For the CDR3, the DNA is TGTGCCAGCAGTCTCGAATCCCTTCGCCGGGACAAGGAGCAGTACTTC.

The chain recombines TRBV7-9 with TRBJ2-3; 7 bases match TRBD2. From germline, CDR1 is SEHNR and CDR2 FQNEAQ (reference sequence). The V and J ends lost 2 bases and 5 bases, in that order; junction bases with no gene match: 7. This CDR3 is built from 15 residues. The CDR3 nucleotides read TGTGCCAGCAGCTTATCCCGGGGAGGGGTAGATACGCAGTATTTT. As protein: CASSLSRGGVDTQYF.

This clone was detected only once. The gene calls are TRBV27 and TRBJ2-7; 7 bases are a match to TRBD1. The CDR3 spans 14 residues. V gave up 8 bases and J gave up 2 bases; unmatched junction bases: 9. Germline lookup yields CDR1 MNHEY and CDR2 SMNVEV (reference sequence). CDR3 sequence reads: CASGPPGQTYEQYF. The CDR3 DNA is TGTGCCAGCGGACCGCCGGGACAGACCTACGAGCAGTACTTC.

The rearrangement joins TRBV7-3 to TRBJ2-3; TRBD2 matches at 13 bases. This CDR3 has 15 amino acids. Germline V gene sequence: CDR1 SGHTA, CDR2 FQGTGA. J gave up 6 bases and V 5 bases, and 5 bases lay outside the gene matches. This CDR3 reads CASSLGLAGADTQYF. CDR3 nucleotide sequence: TGTGCCAGCAGCCTTGGACTAGCGGGGGCGGATACGCAGTATTTT.

The chain combines TRBV7-3 with TRBJ1-1; no clear D. Germline loops: CDR1 SGHTA, CDR2 FQGTGA. Trimming cost V 5 bases and J 1 base, with 8 bases left between them. The CDR3 sequence is 13 residues long. The CDR3 bases are TGTGCCAGCAGCCGCGGTGAGAACACTGAAGCTTTCTTT. Its protein product is CASSRGENTEAFF.

This chain connects TRBV27 to TRBJ1-1, with D tentatively TRBD1 (5 bases). The CDR3 totals 15 residues. CDR1 is MNHEY and CDR2 is SMNVEV in the germline V gene (reference sequence). V was clipped by 5 bases and J by 0 bases, with 13 bases between them. CDR3 loop: CASSPLTDLNTEAFF. The CDR3 DNA is TGTGCCAGCAGTCCGTTGACAGATCTGAACACTGAAGCTTTCTTT.

The chain employs TRBV5-4 and TRBJ1-1; 8 bases agree with TRBD1. J was trimmed by 4 bases and V by 4 bases; bases with no gene match: 9. Per germline, CDR1 SGHNT and CDR2 YYREEE (reference sequence). The CDR3 has 15 residues. The DNA for the CDR3 is TGTGCCAGCAGCGGAAGGACAGGGAGGGGCACTGAAGCTTTCTTT. Protein sequence: CASSGRTGRGTEAFF.

The V gene is TRBV2, the J gene TRBJ2-7; TRBD2 aligns across 7 bases. CDR1 is SNHLY and CDR2 is FYNNEI in the germline V gene. The V gene end was trimmed by 3 bases and the J gene end by 5 bases; junction bases not matched to a gene: 4. This CDR3 contains 13 residues. As DNA, the CDR3 is TGTGCCAGCAGTGAGACTAGCTACCACGAGCAGTACTTC. As protein: CASSETSYHEQYF. The whole variable domain, filled in from reference TRBV2 and TRBJ2-7, reads EPEVTQTPSHQVTQMGQEVILRCVPISNHLYFYWYRQILGQKVEFLVSFYNNEISEKSEIFDDQFSVERPDGSNFTLKIRSTKLEDSAMYFCASSETSYHEQYFGPGTRLTVT.

In regard to this clone: This sample includes further DNA sequences coding for the same CDR3. The chain joins TRBV11-1 to TRBJ1-1; 7 positions match TRBD1. CDR1 and CDR2 (germline): SGHAT, FQDESV (reference sequence). The CDR3 consists of 13 residues. V shed 5 bases, J shed 6 bases, and the junction held 6 bases outside the gene matches. CDR3 sequence: CASSTSGTAEAFF. Here the CDR3 DNA reads TGTGCCAGCAGCACATCCGGGACAGCTGAAGCTTTCTTT.